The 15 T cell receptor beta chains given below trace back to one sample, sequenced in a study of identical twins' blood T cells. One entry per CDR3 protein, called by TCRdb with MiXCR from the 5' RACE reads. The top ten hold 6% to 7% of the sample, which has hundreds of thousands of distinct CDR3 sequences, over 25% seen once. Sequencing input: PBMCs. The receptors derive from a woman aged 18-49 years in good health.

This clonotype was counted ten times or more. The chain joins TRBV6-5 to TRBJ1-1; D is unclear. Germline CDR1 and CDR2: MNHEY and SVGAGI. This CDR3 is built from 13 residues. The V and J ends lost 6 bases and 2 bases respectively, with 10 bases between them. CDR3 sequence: CASSLQVNTEAFF. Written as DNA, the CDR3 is TGTGCCAGCAGCCTCCAAGTAAACACTGAAGCTTTCTTT.

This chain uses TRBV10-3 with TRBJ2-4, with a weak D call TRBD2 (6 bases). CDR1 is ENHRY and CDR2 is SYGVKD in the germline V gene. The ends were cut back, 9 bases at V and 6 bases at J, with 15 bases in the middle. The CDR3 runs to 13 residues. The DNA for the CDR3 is TGTGCCATATCTCAGTCGGGGGTAAACATTCAGTACTTC. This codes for CAISQSGVNIQYF.

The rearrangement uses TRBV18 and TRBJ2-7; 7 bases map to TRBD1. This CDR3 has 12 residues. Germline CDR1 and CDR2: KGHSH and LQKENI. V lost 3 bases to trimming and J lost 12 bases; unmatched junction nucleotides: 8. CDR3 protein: CASSPLGQAPYF. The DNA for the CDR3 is TGTGCCAGCTCACCTCTCGGACAGGCTCCGTACTTC.

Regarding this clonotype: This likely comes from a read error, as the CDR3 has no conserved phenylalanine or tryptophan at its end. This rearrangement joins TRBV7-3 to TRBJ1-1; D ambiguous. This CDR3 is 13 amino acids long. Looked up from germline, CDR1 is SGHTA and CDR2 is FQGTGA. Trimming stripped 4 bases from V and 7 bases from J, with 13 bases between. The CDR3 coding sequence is TGTGCCAGCAGCTCCCTGGTCACCGATGAAGCTTTCCTT. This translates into CASSSLVTDEAFL.

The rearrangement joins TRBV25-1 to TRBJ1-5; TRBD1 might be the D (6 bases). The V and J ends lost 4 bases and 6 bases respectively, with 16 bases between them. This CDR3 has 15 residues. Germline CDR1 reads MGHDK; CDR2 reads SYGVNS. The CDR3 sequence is CASSGRTAEGQPQHF. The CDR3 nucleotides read TGTGCCAGCAGTGGTCGGACAGCCGAAGGTCAGCCCCAGCATTTT.

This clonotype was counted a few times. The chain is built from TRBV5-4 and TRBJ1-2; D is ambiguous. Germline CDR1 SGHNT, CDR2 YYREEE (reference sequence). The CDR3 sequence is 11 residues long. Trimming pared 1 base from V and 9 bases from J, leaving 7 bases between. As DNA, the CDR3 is TGTGCCAGCAGCTTGCTGAGGAGCTACACCTTC. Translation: CASSLLRSYTF.

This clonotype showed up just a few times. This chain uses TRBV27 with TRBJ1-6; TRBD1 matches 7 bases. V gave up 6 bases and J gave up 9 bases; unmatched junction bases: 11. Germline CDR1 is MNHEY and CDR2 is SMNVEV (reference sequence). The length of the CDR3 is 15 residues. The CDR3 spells CASRLTGQVASPLHF. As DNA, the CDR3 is TGTGCCAGCAGGCTGACTGGACAGGTGGCTTCACCCCTCCACTTT.

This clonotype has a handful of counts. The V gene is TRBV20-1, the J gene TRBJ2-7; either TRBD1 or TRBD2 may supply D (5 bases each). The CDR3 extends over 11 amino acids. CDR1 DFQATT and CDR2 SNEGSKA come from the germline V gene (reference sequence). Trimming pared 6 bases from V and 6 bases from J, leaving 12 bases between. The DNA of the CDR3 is TGCAGTGCCAGGTATGGGGGCGAGCAGTACTTC. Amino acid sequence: CSARYGGEQYF.

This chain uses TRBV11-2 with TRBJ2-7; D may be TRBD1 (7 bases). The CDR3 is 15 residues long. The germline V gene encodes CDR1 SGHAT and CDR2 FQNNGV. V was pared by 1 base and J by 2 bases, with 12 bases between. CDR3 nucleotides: TGTGCCAGCAGCTTAGGCGGGACAGATGCCTACGAGCAGTACTTC. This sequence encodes CASSLGGTDAYEQYF.

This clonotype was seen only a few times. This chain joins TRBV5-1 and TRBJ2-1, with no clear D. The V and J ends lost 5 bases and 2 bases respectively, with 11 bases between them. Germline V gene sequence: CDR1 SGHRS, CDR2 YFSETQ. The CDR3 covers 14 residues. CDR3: CASREEPTYNEQFF. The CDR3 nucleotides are TGCGCCAGCAGGGAAGAACCTACCTACAATGAGCAGTTCTTC.

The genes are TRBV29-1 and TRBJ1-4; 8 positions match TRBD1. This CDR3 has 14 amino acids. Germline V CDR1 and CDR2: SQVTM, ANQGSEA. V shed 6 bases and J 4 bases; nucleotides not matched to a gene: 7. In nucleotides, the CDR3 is TGCAGCGTCTTAGGACAGGGTAGTAATGAAAAACTGTTTTTT. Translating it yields CSVLGQGSNEKLFF.

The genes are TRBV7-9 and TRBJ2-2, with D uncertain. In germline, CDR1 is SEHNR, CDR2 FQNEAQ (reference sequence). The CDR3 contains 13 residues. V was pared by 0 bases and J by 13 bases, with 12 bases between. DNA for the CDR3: TGTGCCAGCAGCTTAGCTTCCCGACCCAGGCTGTTTTTT. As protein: CASSLASRPRLFF.

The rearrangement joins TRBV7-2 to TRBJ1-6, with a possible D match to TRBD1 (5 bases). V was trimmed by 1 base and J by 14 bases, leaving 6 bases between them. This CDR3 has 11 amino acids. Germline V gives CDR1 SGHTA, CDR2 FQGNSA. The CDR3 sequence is CASSLGQSLHF. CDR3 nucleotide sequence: TGTGCCAGCAGCTTAGGACAGTCCCTCCACTTT.

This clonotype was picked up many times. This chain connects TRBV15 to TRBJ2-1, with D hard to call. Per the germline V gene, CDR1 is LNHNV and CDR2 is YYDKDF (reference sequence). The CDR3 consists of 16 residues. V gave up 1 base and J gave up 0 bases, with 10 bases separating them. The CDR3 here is CATSRAPLSSYNEQFF. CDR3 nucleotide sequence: TGTGCCACCAGCAGAGCCCCTTTGAGCTCCTACAATGAGCAGTTCTTC.

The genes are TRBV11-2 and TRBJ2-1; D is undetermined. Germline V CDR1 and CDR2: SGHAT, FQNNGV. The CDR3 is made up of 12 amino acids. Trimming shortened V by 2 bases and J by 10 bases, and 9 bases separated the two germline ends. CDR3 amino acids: CASSLSGGEQFF. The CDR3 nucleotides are TGTGCCAGCAGCTTATCGGGCGGCGAGCAGTTCTTC. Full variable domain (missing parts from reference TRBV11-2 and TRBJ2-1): EAGVAQSPRYKIIEKRQSVAFWCNPISGHATLYWYQQILGQGPKLLIQFQNNGVVDDSQLPKDRFSAERLKGVDSTLKIQPAKLEDSAVYLCASSLSGGEQFFGPGTRLTVL.